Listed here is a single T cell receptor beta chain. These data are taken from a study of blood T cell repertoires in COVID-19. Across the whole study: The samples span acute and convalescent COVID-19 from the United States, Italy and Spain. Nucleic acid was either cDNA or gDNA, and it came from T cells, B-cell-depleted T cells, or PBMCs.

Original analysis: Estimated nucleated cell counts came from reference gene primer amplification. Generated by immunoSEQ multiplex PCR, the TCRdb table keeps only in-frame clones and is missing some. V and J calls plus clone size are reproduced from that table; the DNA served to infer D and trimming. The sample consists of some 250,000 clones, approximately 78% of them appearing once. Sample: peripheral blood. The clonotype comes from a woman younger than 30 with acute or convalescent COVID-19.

CDR3 protein: CASSRKNTEAFF. Here the CDR3 DNA reads TGTGCCAGCAGTCGCAAGAACACTGAAGCTTTCTTT. This rearrangement joins TRBV6-6 to TRBJ1-1; D is unclear. Germline V CDR1 and CDR2: MNHNY, SVGAGI (reference sequence). V lost 5 bases to trimming and J lost 1 base, with 5 bases between them. The CDR3 spans 12 residues.